The 21 T cell receptor beta chains in this list originate from one sample, sequenced in a study of T-cell reconstitution after alpha-beta-depleted transplantation in children. Unique molecular identifiers were incorporated into the prepared TCRbeta library. TCRdb called the PCR reads again in MiXCR, with one record for every CDR3 protein. Here the sample spans around 370,000 distinct CDR3 sequences, under 13% being singletons. The material sequenced was PBMCs from the stem cell graft donor, taken from the stem cell graft. The receptors derive from a human donor who donated a stem cell graft to a child with acute lymphoblastic leukemia.

This clonotype has a handful of counts. The chain recombines TRBV7-9 with TRBJ1-6; D is perhaps TRBD1 (6 bases). CDR3 length: 12 residues. CDR1 and CDR2 from the germline V gene are SEHNR and FQNEAQ (reference sequence). Trimming took off 10 bases at V and 8 bases at J, with 12 bases between the two ends. The CDR3 DNA reads TGTGCCACAAAGGACAGCCATTCACCCCTCCACTTT. It specifies CATKDSHSPLHF.

CDR3 region: CSASLGRLSSYEQYF. In DNA form, the CDR3 reads TGCAGTGCTAGTCTCGGGCGTCTATCGTCCTACGAGCAGTACTTC. The V gene is TRBV20-1, the J gene TRBJ2-7; unclear D gene. The germline gives CDR1 DFQATT, CDR2 SNEGSKA (reference sequence). With 3 bases removed from V and 1 base from J, the gap between germline ends came to 16 bases. The CDR3 totals 15 residues.

J is TRBJ2-2 and V is TRBV7-3; TRBD2 matches at 14 bases. Trimming took 3 bases from V and 9 from J; bases not matched to a gene: 6. Looked up from germline, CDR1 is SGHTA and CDR2 is FQGTGA. The CDR3 runs 16 residues. The CDR3 sequence is CASSFGLAGGSRELFF. The DNA for the CDR3 is TGTGCCAGCAGCTTCGGACTAGCGGGAGGTAGCCGGGAGCTGTTTTTT.

The chain has TRBV4-1 and TRBJ2-7; D may match TRBD1 or TRBD2 (5 bases each). Trimming stripped 0 bases from V and 9 bases from J, with 18 bases between. The V gene's germline CDR1 is MGHRA and CDR2 YSYEKL. This CDR3 contains 15 residues. CDR3 residues: CASSQDIGTQERQYF. CDR3 in DNA: TGCGCCAGCAGCCAAGATATCGGGACCCAGGAAAGGCAGTACTTC.

The CDR3 nucleotides read TGTGCCAGCAGCGAAACGGGGTCATCCTACAATGAGCAGTTCTTC. This translates into CASSETGSSYNEQFF. The chain joins TRBV7-9 to TRBJ2-1; TRBD2 might be the D (5 bases). Per the germline V gene, CDR1 is SEHNR and CDR2 is FQNEAQ (reference sequence). CDR3 length: 15 residues. Trimming took 5 bases from V and 1 from J, leaving 12 bases between them.

This clonotype came up many times. The J gene is TRBJ1-2, the V gene TRBV25-1, with TRBD1 identical over 7 bases. CDR1 MGHDK and CDR2 SYGVNS come from the germline V gene. J lost 2 bases, V lost 3 bases, and 3 bases had no gene match. The CDR3 contains 14 residues. The CDR3 is CASSDPGGNYGYTF. CDR3 nucleotide sequence: TGTGCCAGCAGTGACCCAGGGGGAAACTATGGCTACACCTTC.

This clonotype was seen more than once but under ten times. The chain has TRBV6-4 and TRBJ2-1, with TRBD1 matching over 7 bases. Germline V gives CDR1 MRHNA, CDR2 SNTAGT. The CDR3 sequence is 13 residues long. V trimming: 6 bases; J trimming: 9 bases; junction bases outside the gene matches: 8. This CDR3 reads CASSPTNRGEQFF. CDR3 bases: TGTGCCAGCAGCCCTACTAACAGGGGTGAGCAGTTCTTC.

This chain joins TRBV27 and TRBJ1-6; TRBD1 might be the D (6 bases). V lost 10 bases and J 1 base, leaving 11 bases between the germline ends. The length of the CDR3 is 14 residues. CDR1 and CDR2 (germline): MNHEY, SMNVEV (reference sequence). The CDR3 DNA reads as TGTGCCATCCCTCAGGGGTCCTATAATTCACCCCTCCACTTT. Residues: CAIPQGSYNSPLHF.

This clonotype was observed a handful of times. The chain uses TRBV11-2 and TRBJ2-7; tentatively, D is TRBD1 (5 bases). Germline V gene sequence: CDR1 SGHAT, CDR2 FQNNGV. V was clipped by 5 bases and J by 2 bases, with 13 bases between them. There are 14 residues in the CDR3. The CDR3 bases are TGTGCCAGCAGCCCCCAGGGAAGCGCCTACGAGCAGTACTTC. It encodes CASSPQGSAYEQYF.

This clonotype was counted a few times. The chain joins TRBV7-2 to TRBJ2-7; D is ambiguous. V lost 9 bases and J lost 1, with 16 bases in between. Germline-derived CDR1 and CDR2 are SGHTA and FQGNSA. The CDR3 is made up of 14 amino acids. The CDR3 DNA reads as TGTGCCAGTAAATCCGGGTTTCTATCCTACGAGCAGTACTTC. The encoded protein is CASKSGFLSYEQYF. The whole variable domain, filled in from reference TRBV7-2 and TRBJ2-7, reads GAGVSQSPSNKVTEKGKDVELRCDPISGHTALYWYRQSLGQGLEFLIYFQGNSAPDKSGLPSDRFSAERTGGSVSTLTIQRTQQEDSAVYLCASKSGFLSYEQYFGPGTRLTVT.

This chain links TRBV6-2 or TRBV6-3 with TRBJ1-2; 8 positions match TRBD1. Trimming removed 4 bases from V and 9 bases from J; junction bases left unmatched: 7. The germline V gene has CDR1 MNHEY and CDR2 SVGEGT. This CDR3 region has 13 residues. In DNA form, the CDR3 reads TGTGCCAGCAGTTCCTGGACAGGGTTAAGCTACACCTTC. This encodes CASSSWTGLSYTF.

V and J are TRBV27 and TRBJ1-5; D ambiguous. This CDR3 is 16 amino acids long. In germline, CDR1 is MNHEY, CDR2 SMNVEV (reference sequence). V lost 4 bases to trimming and J lost 0 bases, with 13 bases between them. The CDR3 region has the DNA TGTGCCAGCAGTTCCCTTTCAAGAGTTAGCAATCAGCCCCAGCATTTT. As protein: CASSSLSRVSNQPQHF.

This clonotype was detected many times. The chain links TRBV4-2 to TRBJ2-1, with 7 bases matching TRBD2. CDR1 LGHNA and CDR2 YNFKEQ come from the germline V gene. The CDR3 is 15 residues long. With V trimmed by 4 bases and J by 0 bases, 3 bases remained unmatched. Here the CDR3 DNA reads TGTGCCAGCAGCCCTCGGACTAGCTCCTACAATGAGCAGTTCTTC. Translating it yields CASSPRTSSYNEQFF.

The table lists this clonotype with many counts. This chain links TRBV27 with TRBJ2-1, with unresolved D. Deletions cut 4 bases from V and 0 bases from J, with 10 bases between. Germline lookup yields CDR1 MNHEY and CDR2 SMNVEV (reference sequence). The CDR3 totals 15 residues. In DNA form, the CDR3 reads TGTGCCAGCAGTTGGGGAACGAGCTCCTACAATGAGCAGTTCTTC. Amino acid sequence: CASSWGTSSYNEQFF.

V usage is TRBV7-9 and J usage is TRBJ1-5; D ambiguous. This CDR3 spans 15 amino acids. The ends were cut back, 1 base at V and 3 bases at J, with 10 bases in the middle. Germline V gene sequence: CDR1 SEHNR, CDR2 FQNEAQ (reference sequence). The CDR3 DNA sequence: TGTGCCAGCAGCTTAGGGTCGCAGGACAATCAGCCCCAGCATTTT. This gives the protein CASSLGSQDNQPQHF. The variable domain in full, with the rest retrieved from reference TRBV7-9 and TRBJ1-5, is DTGVSQNPRHKITKRGQNVTFRCDPISEHNRLYWYRQTLGQGPEFLTYFQNEAQLEKSRLLSDRFSAERPKGSFSTLEIQRTEQGDSAMYLCASSLGSQDNQPQHFGDGTRLSIL.

The chain uses TRBV28 and TRBJ1-4; 8 bases are shared with TRBD1. This CDR3 has 17 residues. Germline CDR1 reads MDHEN; CDR2 reads SYDVKM. Trimming took 4 bases from V and 4 from J; bases not matched to a gene: 11. CDR3 protein: CASSSPPRTGLNEKLFF. The CDR3 nucleotides are TGTGCCAGCAGTTCTCCCCCACGGACAGGGCTTAATGAAAAACTGTTTTTT.

This clonotype was observed many times. The chain has TRBV7-8 and TRBJ2-1, with 10 bases matching TRBD2. Germline V CDR1 and CDR2: SGHVS, FQNEAQ. The CDR3 has 20 residues. The ends lost 5 bases at V and 2 bases at J; junction bases unmatched: 18. For the CDR3, the DNA is TGTGCCAGCAGCCCCGAAGCGGGAGGGACCCGCCTTTACGCCTACAATGAGCAGTTCTTC. Protein product: CASSPEAGGTRLYAYNEQFF. The entire variable domain, with the rest obtained from reference TRBV7-8 and TRBJ2-1, is as follows: GAGVSQSPRYKVAKRGQDVALRCDPISGHVSLFWYQQALGQGPEFLTYFQNEAQLDKSGLPSDRFFAERPEGSVSTLKIQRTQQEDSAVYLCASSPEAGGTRLYAYNEQFFGPGTRLTVL.

This clonotype has more than one count but fewer than ten. The rearrangement uses TRBV7-6 and TRBJ2-2; no clear D. V was pared by 4 bases and J by 7 bases, with 10 bases between. CDR3 length: 13 amino acids. Germline-derived CDR1 and CDR2 are SGHVS and FNYEAQ. The CDR3 nucleotides are TGTGCCAGCAGCTCAGCTGCTGACGGGGAGCTGTTTTTT. Amino acids: CASSSAADGELFF.

This clonotype was observed a few times. The chain recombines TRBV7-3 with TRBJ2-1, with D possibly TRBD2 on 5 matching bases. V lost 1 base to trimming and J lost 8 bases, with 15 bases between them. The CDR3 spans 15 residues. Germline CDR1 SGHTA, CDR2 FQGTGA. The CDR3 sequence is CASSLIPSRVDEQFF. The CDR3 DNA is TGTGCCAGCAGCTTAATCCCTAGCCGAGTCGATGAGCAGTTCTTC.

This clonotype was seen many times. The chain carries TRBV7-3 and TRBJ2-7; D gene unclear. Trimming took 5 bases from V and 2 from J, leaving 13 bases between them. This CDR3 has 14 amino acids. CDR1 and CDR2 from the germline V gene are SGHTA and FQGTGA. The CDR3 DNA is TGTGCCAGCAGCCGGTATCTCAGCCCCTACGAGCAGTACTTC. Its protein is CASSRYLSPYEQYF.

This clonotype was observed a handful of times. The rearrangement links TRBV14 to TRBJ2-7; D might be TRBD1 (6 bases). The V and J ends lost 2 bases and 3 bases respectively, with 14 bases between them. Germline V CDR1 and CDR2: SGHDN, FVKESK. This CDR3 spans 15 amino acids. The CDR3 sequence is CASSQLNRVDYEQYF. The CDR3 DNA follows: TGTGCCAGCAGCCAATTAAACAGGGTGGACTACGAGCAGTACTTC.